The source of this T cell receptor (beta chain) is a study of shared clonotypes between healthy human individuals. Here immunoSEQ multiplex PCR was the method, and the copy in TCRdb shows in-frame clones only, minus some. The sample holds some 1,600,000 clones, 95% to 99% seen once. Findings and limits, study-wide: Rarefaction curves obtained for sorted subsets showed sequencing incomplete despite large depth. Richness estimates generally favored naive over memory subsets. Sampling covered nothing but blood. Tissue TCR repertoires likely differ from those found in blood. An effect of sequencing depth on clonotype sharing among donors was expected.

Of note for this clone: No antigen is known for it.

The source of this sequence is a man younger than 40 in good health. The sample was naive CD4+ T cells sorted from blood. The subset is: CD45RA+ positively selected.

The CDR3 DNA sequence: TGTGGGTTAGGGACAGCCGGCCCCTACGAGCAGTACTTC. Its protein is CGLGTAGPYEQYF. This chain links TRBV30 with TRBJ2-7; 7 bases are a match to TRBD1. The CDR3 consists of 13 residues. Germline V gene lookup returns CDR1 GTSNPN and CDR2 SVGIG (reference sequence).